This T cell receptor (beta chain) was recovered during a study of monozygotic twins with inflammatory bowel disease. Study-level findings and limits: The sharing of clonotypes with others was lower in IBD patients than in healthy twins, especially with disease activity.

As regards this clonotype: Its antigen is as yet unknown.

TCRdb re-called the 5' RACE reads; one entry per CDR3 protein, DNA not given. The sample table includes over 150,000 distinct CDR3 sequences. The draw for each donor consisted of a single 2.5 ml blood sample. Whole blood without T cell sorting served as the source of isolated total RNA. The germline V gene has CDR1 MDHEN and CDR2 SYDVKM. The CDR3 loop spans 17 amino acids. The source material was blood. The rearrangement uses TRBV28 and TRBJ1-5; TCRdb calls TRBD1, which cannot be checked without DNA. The receptor was derived from a human donor with ulcerative colitis or Crohn's disease, or a healthy co-twin of an affected twin (not recorded which). CDR3 residues: CASSYPGGSFSNQPQHF.